The clone carrying this TCR beta chain appeared a single time. This record comes from a study of cytomegalovirus exposure and HLA in healthy donors. Amplification used 60 Vbeta primers and 13 Jbeta primers. TCRdb's copy holds only in-frame clones and misses some; the assay was immunoSEQ multiplex PCR. The repertoire holds about 250,000 clones, with more than 55% as singletons. The V and J ends lost 5 bases and 6 bases, in that order; junction bases with no gene match: 10. This CDR3 spans 15 amino acids. The germline CDR1 and CDR2 sequences are MDHEN and SYDVKM. The chain uses TRBV28 and TRBJ1-5, with 7 bases that match TRBD1. The sample was PBMCs. This TCR derives from a female donor in good health and CMV-seronegative. The CDR3 here is CASSGTTGVVQPQHF. The CDR3 nucleotides read TGTGCCAGCAGTGGGACCACAGGGGTTGTTCAGCCCCAGCATTTT.